This TCR beta chain was observed in a study of T cells in Graves' hyperthyroidism and ophthalmopathy. Whole-study results and caveats: Expanded thyroid clonotypes (above 0.001) were mostly also found in blood.

This clonotype came up a few times. The antigen remains undetermined. TCR beta CDR3 regions were amplified from RNA. TCR CDR3 regions were first amplified by RT-PCR with HTBI primers. TCRdb re-analysed the multiplex PCR reads in MiXCR, keeping a single row per CDR3 protein. The sample has some 600,000 distinct CDR3 sequences; approximately 15% are singletons. With a duration under 2 months, the hyperthyroidism was newly diagnosed in patients aged 18 to 65. Based on clinical symptoms, serum thyroxine and TRAb, thyroid ultrasound and orbital computed tomography, diagnoses were reached. The authors obtained PBMCs from more than 8 ml of fresh peripheral blood. The V gene's germline CDR1 is DFQATT and CDR2 SNEGSKA (reference sequence). With V trimmed by 5 bases and J by 8 bases, 9 bases remained unmatched. This CDR3 is 15 amino acids long.

This sequence joins TRBV20-1 and TRBJ2-1; 13 bases are shared with TRBD2. The sequenced sample was blood. This clonotype was obtained from a woman aged 25 to 39 with Graves' hyperthyroidism that later progressed to Graves' ophthalmopathy. CDR3 sequence (DNA): TGCAGTGCTCCAACCCGGACTAGCGGGAGCGATGAGCAGTTCTTC. Amino acid sequence: CSAPTRTSGSDEQFF.